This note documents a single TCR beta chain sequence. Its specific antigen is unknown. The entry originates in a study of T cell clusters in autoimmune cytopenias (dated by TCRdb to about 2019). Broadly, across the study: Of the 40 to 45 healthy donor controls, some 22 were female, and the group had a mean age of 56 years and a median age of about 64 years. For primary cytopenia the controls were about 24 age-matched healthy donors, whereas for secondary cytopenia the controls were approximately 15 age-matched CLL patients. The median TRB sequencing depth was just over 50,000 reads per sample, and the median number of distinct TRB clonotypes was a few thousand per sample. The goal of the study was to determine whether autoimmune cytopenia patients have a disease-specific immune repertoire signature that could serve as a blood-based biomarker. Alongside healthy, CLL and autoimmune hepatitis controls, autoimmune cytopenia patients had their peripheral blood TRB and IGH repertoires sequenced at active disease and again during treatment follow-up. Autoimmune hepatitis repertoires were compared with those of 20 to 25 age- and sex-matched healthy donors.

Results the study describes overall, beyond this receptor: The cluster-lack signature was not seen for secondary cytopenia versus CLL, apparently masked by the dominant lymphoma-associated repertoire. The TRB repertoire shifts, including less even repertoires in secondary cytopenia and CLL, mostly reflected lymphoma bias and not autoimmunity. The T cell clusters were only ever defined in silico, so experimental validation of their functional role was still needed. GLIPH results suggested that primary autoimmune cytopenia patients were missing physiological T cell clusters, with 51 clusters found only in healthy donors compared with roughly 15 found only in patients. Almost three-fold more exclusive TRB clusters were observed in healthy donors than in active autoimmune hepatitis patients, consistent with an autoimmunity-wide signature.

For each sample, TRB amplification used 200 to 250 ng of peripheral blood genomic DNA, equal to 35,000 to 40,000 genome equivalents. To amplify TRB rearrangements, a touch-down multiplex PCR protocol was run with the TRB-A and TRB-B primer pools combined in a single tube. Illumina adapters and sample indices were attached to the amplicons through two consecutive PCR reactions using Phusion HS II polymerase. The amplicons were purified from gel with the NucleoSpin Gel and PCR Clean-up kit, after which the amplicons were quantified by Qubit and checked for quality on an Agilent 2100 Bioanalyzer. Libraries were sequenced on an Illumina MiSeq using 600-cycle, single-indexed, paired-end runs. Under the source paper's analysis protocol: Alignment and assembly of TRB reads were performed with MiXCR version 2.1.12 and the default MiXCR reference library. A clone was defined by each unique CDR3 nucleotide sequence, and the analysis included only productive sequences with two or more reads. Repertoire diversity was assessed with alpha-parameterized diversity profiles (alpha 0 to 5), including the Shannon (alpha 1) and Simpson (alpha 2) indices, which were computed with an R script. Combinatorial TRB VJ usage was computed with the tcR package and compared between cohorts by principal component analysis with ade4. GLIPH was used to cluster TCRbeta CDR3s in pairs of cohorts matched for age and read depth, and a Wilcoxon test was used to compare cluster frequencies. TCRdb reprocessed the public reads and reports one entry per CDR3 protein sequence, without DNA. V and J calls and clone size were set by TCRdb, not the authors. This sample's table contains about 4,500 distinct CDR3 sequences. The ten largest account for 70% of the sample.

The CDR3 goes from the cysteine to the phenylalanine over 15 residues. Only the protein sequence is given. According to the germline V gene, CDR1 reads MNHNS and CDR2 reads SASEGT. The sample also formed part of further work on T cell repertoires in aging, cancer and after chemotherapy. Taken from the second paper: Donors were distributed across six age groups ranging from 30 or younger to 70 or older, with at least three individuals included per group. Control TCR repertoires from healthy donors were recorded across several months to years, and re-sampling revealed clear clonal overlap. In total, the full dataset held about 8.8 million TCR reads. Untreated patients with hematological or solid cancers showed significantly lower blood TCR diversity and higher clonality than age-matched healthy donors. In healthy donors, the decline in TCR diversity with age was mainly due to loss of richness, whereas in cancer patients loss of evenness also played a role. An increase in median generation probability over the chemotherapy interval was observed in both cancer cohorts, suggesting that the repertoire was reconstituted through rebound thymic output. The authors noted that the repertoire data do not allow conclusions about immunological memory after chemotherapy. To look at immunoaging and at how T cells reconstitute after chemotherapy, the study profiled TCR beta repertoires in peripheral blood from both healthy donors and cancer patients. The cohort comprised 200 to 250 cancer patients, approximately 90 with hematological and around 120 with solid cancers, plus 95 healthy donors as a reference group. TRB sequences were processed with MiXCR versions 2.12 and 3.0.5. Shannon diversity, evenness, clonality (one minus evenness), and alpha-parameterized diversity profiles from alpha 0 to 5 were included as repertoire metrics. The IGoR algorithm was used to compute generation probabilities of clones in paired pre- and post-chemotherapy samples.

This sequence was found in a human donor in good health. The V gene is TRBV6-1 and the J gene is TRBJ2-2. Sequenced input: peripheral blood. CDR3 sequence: CASRTHFPNTGELFF.